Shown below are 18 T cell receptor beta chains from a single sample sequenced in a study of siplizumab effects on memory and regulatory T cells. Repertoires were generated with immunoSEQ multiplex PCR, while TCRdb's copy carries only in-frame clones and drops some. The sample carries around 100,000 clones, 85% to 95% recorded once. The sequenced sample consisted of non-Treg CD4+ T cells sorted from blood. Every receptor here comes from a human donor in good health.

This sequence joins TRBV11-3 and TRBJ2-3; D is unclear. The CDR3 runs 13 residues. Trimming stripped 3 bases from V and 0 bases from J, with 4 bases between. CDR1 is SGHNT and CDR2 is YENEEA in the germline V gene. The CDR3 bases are TGTGCCAGCAGCTTTAGGAGCACAGATACGCAGTATTTT. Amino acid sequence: CASSFRSTDTQYF.

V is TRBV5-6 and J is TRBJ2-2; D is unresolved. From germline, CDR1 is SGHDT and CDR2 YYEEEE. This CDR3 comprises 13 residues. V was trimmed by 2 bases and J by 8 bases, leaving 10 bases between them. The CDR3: CASSFPGSGELFF. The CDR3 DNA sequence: TGTGCCAGCAGCTTTCCGGGTTCTGGGGAGCTGTTTTTT.

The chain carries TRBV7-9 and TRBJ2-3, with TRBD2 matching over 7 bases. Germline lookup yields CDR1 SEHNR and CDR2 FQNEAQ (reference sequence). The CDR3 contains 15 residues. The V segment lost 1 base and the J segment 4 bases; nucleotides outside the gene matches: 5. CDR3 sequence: CASSLGGRSADTQYF. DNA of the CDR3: TGTGCCAGCAGCTTAGGCGGGAGAAGTGCAGATACGCAGTATTTT.

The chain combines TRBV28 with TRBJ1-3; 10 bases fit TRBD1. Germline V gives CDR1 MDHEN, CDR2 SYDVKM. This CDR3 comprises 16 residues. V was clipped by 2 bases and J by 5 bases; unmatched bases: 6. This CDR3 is CASSLATTGGRNTIYF. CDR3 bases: TGTGCCAGCAGTTTAGCAACGACAGGGGGCCGAAACACCATATATTTT.

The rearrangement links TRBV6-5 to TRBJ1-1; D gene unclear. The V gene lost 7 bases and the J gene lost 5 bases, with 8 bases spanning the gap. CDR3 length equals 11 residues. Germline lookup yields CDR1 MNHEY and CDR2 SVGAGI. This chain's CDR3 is CASTLDTEAFF. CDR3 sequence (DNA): TGTGCCAGCACCCTCGATACTGAAGCTTTCTTT.

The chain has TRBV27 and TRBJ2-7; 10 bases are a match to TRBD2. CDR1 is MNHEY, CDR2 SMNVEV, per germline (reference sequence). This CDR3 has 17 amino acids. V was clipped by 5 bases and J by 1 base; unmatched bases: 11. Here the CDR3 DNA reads TGTGCCAGCAGTCCTCTCCGTCTTAGCGGGAGGTCCTACGAGCAGTACTTC. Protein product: CASSPLRLSGRSYEQYF.

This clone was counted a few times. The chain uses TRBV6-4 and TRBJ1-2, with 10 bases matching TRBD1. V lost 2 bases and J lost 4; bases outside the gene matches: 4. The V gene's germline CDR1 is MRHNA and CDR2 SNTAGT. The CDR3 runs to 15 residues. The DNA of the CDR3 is TGTGCCAGCAGTGACGGGGGACAGGGGAGCTATGGCTACACCTTC. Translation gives CASSDGGQGSYGYTF.

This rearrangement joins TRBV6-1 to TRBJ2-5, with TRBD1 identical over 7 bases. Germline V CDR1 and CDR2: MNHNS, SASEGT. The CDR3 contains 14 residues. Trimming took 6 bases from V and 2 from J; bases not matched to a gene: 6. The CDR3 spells CASSKGQLQETQYF. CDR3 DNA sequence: TGTGCCAGCAGCAAGGGACAGTTACAAGAGACCCAGTACTTC.

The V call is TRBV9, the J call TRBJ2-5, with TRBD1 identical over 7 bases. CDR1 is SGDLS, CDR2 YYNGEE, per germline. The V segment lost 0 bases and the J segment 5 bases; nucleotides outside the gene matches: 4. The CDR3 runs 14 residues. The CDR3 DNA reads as TGTGCCAGCAGCGTAGCTAGGGGGCCTGAGACCCAGTACTTC. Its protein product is CASSVARGPETQYF. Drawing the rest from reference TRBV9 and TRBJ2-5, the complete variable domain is DSGVTQTPKHLITATGQRVTLRCSPRSGDLSVYWYQQSLDQGLQFLIQYYNGEERAKGNILERFSAQQFPDLHSELNLSSLELGDSALYFCASSVARGPETQYFGPGTRLLVL.

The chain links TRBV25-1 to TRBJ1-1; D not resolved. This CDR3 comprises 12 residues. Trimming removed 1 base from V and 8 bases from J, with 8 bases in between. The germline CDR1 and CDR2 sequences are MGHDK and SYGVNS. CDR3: CASSEFEREAFF. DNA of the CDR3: TGTGCCAGCAGTGAATTTGAGCGGGAAGCTTTCTTT. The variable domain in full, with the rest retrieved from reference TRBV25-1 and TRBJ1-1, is EADIYQTPRYLVIGTGKKITLECSQTMGHDKMYWYQQDPGMELHLIHYSYGVNSTEKGDLSSESTVSRIRTEHFPLTLESARPSHTSQYLCASSEFEREAFFGQGTRLTVV.

CDR3 residues: CASSSGTSSGTDTQYF. The CDR3 region has the DNA TGCGCCAGCAGCTCCGGGACTAGCTCCGGCACAGATACGCAGTATTTT. This rearrangement joins TRBV5-1 to TRBJ2-3, with 9 bases identical to TRBD2. CDR1 is SGHRS and CDR2 is YFSETQ in the germline V gene. The CDR3 consists of 16 residues. V lost 3 bases to trimming and J lost 1 base; unmatched junction nucleotides: 6.

CDR3 DNA: TGTGCCAGTAGTACACAGGGGGGCACTGAAGCTTTCTTT. This codes for CASSTQGGTEAFF. The chain uses TRBV19 and TRBJ1-1; 8 bases line up with TRBD1. Germline V lookup: CDR1 LNHDA, CDR2 SQIVND (reference sequence). Trimming took 4 bases from V and 4 from J; bases not matched to a gene: 2. The CDR3 totals 13 residues.

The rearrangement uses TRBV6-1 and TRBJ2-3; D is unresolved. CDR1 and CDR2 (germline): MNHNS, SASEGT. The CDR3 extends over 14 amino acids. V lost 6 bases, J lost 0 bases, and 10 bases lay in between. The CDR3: CASRVGSSTDTQYF. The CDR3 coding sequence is TGTGCCAGCAGGGTGGGGTCTAGCACAGATACGCAGTATTTT.

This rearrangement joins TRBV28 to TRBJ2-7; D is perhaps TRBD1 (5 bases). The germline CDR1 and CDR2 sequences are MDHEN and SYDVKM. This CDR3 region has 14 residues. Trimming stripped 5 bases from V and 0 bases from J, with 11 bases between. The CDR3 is CASSPYRNSYEQYF. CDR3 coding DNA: TGTGCCAGCAGTCCCTACAGGAACTCCTACGAGCAGTACTTC.

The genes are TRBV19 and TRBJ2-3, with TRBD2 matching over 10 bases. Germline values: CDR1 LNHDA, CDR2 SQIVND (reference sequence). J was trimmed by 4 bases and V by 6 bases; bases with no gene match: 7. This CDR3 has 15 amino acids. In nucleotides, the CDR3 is TGTGCCAGTAGACCGGGACTAGCGTACGCAGATACGCAGTATTTT. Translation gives CASRPGLAYADTQYF.

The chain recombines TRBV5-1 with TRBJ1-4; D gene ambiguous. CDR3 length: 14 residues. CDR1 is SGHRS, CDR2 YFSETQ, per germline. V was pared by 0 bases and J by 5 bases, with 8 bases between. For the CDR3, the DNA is TGCGCCAGCAGCTTGGGGTCAGCCAATGAAAAACTGTTTTTT. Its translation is CASSLGSANEKLFF.

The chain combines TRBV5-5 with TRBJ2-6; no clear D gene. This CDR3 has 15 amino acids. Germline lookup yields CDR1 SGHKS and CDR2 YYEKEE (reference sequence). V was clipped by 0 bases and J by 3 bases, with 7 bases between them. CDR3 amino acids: CASSLGFHGANVLTF. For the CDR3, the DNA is TGTGCCAGCAGCTTGGGGTTTCATGGGGCCAACGTCCTGACTTTC.

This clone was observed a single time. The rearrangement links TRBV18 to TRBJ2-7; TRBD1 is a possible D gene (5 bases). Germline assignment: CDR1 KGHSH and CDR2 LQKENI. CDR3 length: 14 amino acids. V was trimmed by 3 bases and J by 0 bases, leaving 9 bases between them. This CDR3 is CASSPIRASYEQYF. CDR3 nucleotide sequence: TGTGCCAGCTCACCGATCAGGGCCTCCTACGAGCAGTACTTC.